Listed here is a single TCR beta chain. It lacks a known antigen. Nothing much larger sits one base from this clone, and base qualities are not available. The source of the sample is a study of a mutant IDH1 vaccine in newly diagnosed glioma (TCRdb year 2021). Describing the broader study: Of the roughly 30 treated patients, about 62% were male and roughly 38% were female, and a mean age of roughly 40 years was recorded. Prior to enrollment, patients had been given standard therapy consisting of radiotherapy alone, temozolomide alone, or radiochemotherapy with temozolomide, with the combination given to most patients. Peripheral blood was drawn at six visits: V03 (baseline), V05, V07, V10, V12 and V13. For exploratory analyses, about two dozen treated patients had longitudinal TCRB deep sequencing done wherever samples were available.

Explained via the paper, the time point label denotes: baseline, week 1 (first vaccination visit). What this sample's treatment or condition label stands for: pre-vaccination baseline after standard-of-care therapy. The donors had newly diagnosed IDH1-mutant astrocytomas of WHO grade 3 or 4 that showed loss of nuclear ATRX. The samples were drawn from NOA16, a multicentre, single-arm, open-label phase I trial in Germany that tested a mutant IDH1 peptide vaccine in humans for the first time. Visit V03 blood draws served as the baseline sample for immunogenicity testing. The DNeasy Blood and Tissue Kit was used to extract genomic DNA from EDTA blood for TCRB sequencing. The CDR3, cysteine through phenylalanine, is 14 amino acids long. Only CDR3 DNA remains: 42 bases, in frame from the first base. The germline V end is reduced by 5 bases and the J end by 1 base; junction bases left unmatched: 4. CDR1 and CDR2 are drawn from the germline V gene (reference sequence): LNHDA, SQIVND.

The method was the immunoSEQ multiplex PCR assay. Rearranged TCR beta chain sequences were amplified using the hsTCRB Kit according to the manufacturer's protocol. TCRB libraries were sequenced on an Illumina MiSeq. The study's own analysis went as follows. The kit vendor's proprietary platform handled demultiplexing, trimming and gene mapping. TCRdb took over this immuneACCESS table, retaining in-frame rearrangements with V and J assigned. Such tables are incomplete; in checked studies, under half of the missing clones stem from an unresolved V gene, and the remainder is unexplained. For V, J and clone size, that table is used; D and trimming come from the DNA. The sample profile shows approximately 70,000 clones; 60% to 85% of them were found once. The ten largest clones take up about 7.5% of the sample. The research as a whole found: Immune responses induced by the vaccine were seen in about 93% of patients across multiple MHC alleles. It was noted by the authors that analyses of patient blood samples could not be reproduced owing to sample limitations. Availability determined which PBMC samples were chosen for TCRB deep sequencing. Pseudoprogression seemed to be unrelated to changes in the top peripheral T cell clonotypes found by TCRB sequencing.

The sequences come from PBMCs, collected from a glioma patient treated with radiotherapy, temozolomide or both. The V and J genes are TRBV19 and TRBJ2-7, with 8 bases aligning to TRBD2. This clonotype was obtained from a man in his fifties with glioma. The DNA reads as follows: TGTGCCAGTAGTTATAGCGGGGCTTCCTACGAGCAGTACTTC. Its protein product is CASSYSGASYEQYF. Beyond the CDR3, the reference TRBV19 and TRBJ2-7 genes provide the residues; the full variable domain reads: DGGITQSPKYLFRKEGQNVTLSCEQNLNHDAMYWYRQDPGQGLRLIYYSQIVNDFQKGDIAEGYSVSREKKESFPLTVTSAQKNPTAFYLCASSYSGASYEQYFGPGTRLTVT.